This TCR beta chain was profiled in a study of T cell responses to AZD1222 COVID-19 vaccine listed by TCRdb under 2021. The study in broad terms: AZD1222 recipients given second doses at about 4 weeks or at about 12 weeks were pooled, since spike-specific TCR depth and breadth were not found to differ between the two schedules. A total of over 230 trial participants underwent TCR sequencing, of whom approximately 210 received two doses of AZD1222 and 26 received two doses of the MenACWY control vaccine. Trial participants were enrolled into age subgroups of 18-55, 56-69 and 70-plus years, which contained about 150, 28 and 57 TCR-sequenced participants, respectively. On the study overall, not on this receptor specifically: A significant rise in spike-specific TCR breadth and depth was observed after two AZD1222 doses relative to day 0 and relative to MenACWY recipients. Reportedly, almost half of the unique spike-specific TCRs recognized epitopes lying outside the regions that are mutated in the B.1.351 and B.1.1.7 variants. The vaccine-associated CD4 TCRs covered the entire spike protein, and the dominant responses fell in regions 160-218 and 743-854. Conclusions about previously exposed vaccinees are limited, since just a handful of AZD1222 recipients were seropositive for SARS-CoV-2 at baseline. The 56-69-year group was small, and its depth increase did not reach significance, likely because of low power. Most participants were white British and females outnumbered males, and the authors suggested that clonal diversity may have been underestimated. Because no day 14 peak-response samples were available, repertoires were characterized only after the peak T cell response.

This clone came up once. Its binding antigen is unknown. No much larger clone is present one base from it, and per-base qualities are unavailable. The CDR3 regions of human TCRbeta chains were subjected to immunosequencing. Under the source paper's analysis protocol: TCRs in the repertoires were matched against a reference library of SARS-CoV-2-specific TCRs that had been generated with the MIRA antigen-specificity platform. Breadth was defined as the fraction of unique TCRs that were SARS-CoV-2-associated, and depth was defined as the fraction of total T cells that were SARS-CoV-2-associated. Each spike-specific TCR was assigned to its reactive spike region and to a CD4 or CD8 class using the MIRA data. Log10-transformed breadth and depth values were compared by one-way ANOVA with Sidak's multiple comparisons tests. TCRdb carries this immuneACCESS record with in-frame sequences only. Its versions omit some clonotypes, under half of them owing to an unresolved V gene in the studies checked, with the rest unexplained. Clonal size and the V and J genes are those of that table, whereas D and trimming came from the DNA. This sample lists some 120,000 clones; about 94% were detected once. Of the sample, 6.6% falls within the top ten clones.

From the cysteine through the phenylalanine, the CDR3 covers 13 amino acids. Only the CDR3 portion is preserved as DNA: 39 bases, with reading frame beginning at the first base. The germline ends are 12 bases apart after V is trimmed by 5 bases and J by 5 bases. Sequences SEHNR (CDR1) and FQNEAQ (CDR2) are obtained from the germline V gene (reference sequence). Taken with the paper, the label for time point translates to: baseline before first vaccination. Samples from vaccinated people were obtained from the UK trials COV001 and COV002, which included a single-blind randomized controlled phase 2/3 trial of AZD1222 (ChAdOx1 nCoV-19) in healthy adults. For TCRbeta chain sequencing, PBMC samples from trial participants were taken at day 0 and at day 28 after the second dose.

This receptor was taken from an adult in good health. The sequenced sample was peripheral blood, obtained on day 0 of AZD1222 vaccination. The sequence joins TRBV7-9 to TRBJ2-5; the D gene is unclear. The DNA sequence is given as TGTGCCAGCAGCGCCCCCGTTGGGGAGACCCAGTACTTC. The encoded protein is CASSAPVGETQYF.